A selection of T cell receptor beta chains follows, all from one sample in a study of blood T cell repertoires in COVID-19. The repertoire was sequenced with immunoSEQ multiplex PCR; TCRdb's copy has only in-frame clones and lacks some. The data show approximately 90,000 clones, 85% seen once. Sequencing was carried out using peripheral blood. These receptors were taken from a man aged 50-60 years with acute or convalescent COVID-19. The CDR3 runs from the conserved cysteine through the conserved F or W. Fields, in order: J gene, V gene, clone size, D gene, CDR3 protein, CDR3 DNA. A D gene is named only where the DNA matches it firmly. Clone size is shown for a subset of rows, as once, few, many or a class of expanded clone.

j_gene: TRBJ2-7; v_gene: TRBV7-9; abundance: once; d_gene: .; CDR3aa: CASSASGRAGEQYF; CDR3nt: TGTGCCAGCAGCGCCTCGGGGCGAGCGGGCGAGCAGTACTTC
j_gene: TRBJ2-7; v_gene: TRBV7-9; abundance: .; d_gene: .; CDR3aa: CASSPTGSHEQYF; CDR3nt: TGTGCCAGCAGCCCGACAGGATCCCACGAGCAGTACTTC
j_gene: TRBJ1-6; v_gene: TRBV7-9; abundance: once; d_gene: .; CDR3aa: CASSPDLPGHSPLHF; CDR3nt: TGTGCCAGCAGCCCGGACCTCCCAGGGCATTCACCCCTCCACTTT
j_gene: TRBJ2-3; v_gene: TRBV7-9; abundance: .; d_gene: .; CDR3aa: CASSLRQAHTDTQYF; CDR3nt: TGTGCCAGCAGCTTAAGACAGGCGCACACAGATACGCAGTATTTT
j_gene: TRBJ1-5; v_gene: TRBV28; abundance: .; d_gene: .; CDR3aa: CASIERPGDSNQPQHF; CDR3nt: TGTGCCAGCATCGAGAGGCCGGGGGATAGCAATCAGCCCCAGCATTTT
j_gene: TRBJ2-7; v_gene: TRBV3-1/TRBV3-2; abundance: .; d_gene: .; CDR3aa: CASSQWGVSYEQYF; CDR3nt: TGTGCCAGCAGCCAGTGGGGGGTCTCCTACGAGCAGTACTTC
j_gene: TRBJ1-3; v_gene: TRBV6-1; abundance: few; d_gene: .; CDR3aa: CASSEAQSIQVFSGNTIYF; CDR3nt: TGTGCCAGCAGTGAAGCCCAATCGATACAGGTCTTCTCTGGAAACACCATATATTTT
j_gene: TRBJ2-2; v_gene: TRBV7-6; abundance: .; d_gene: TRBD2; CDR3aa: CASSLSLAATGELFF; CDR3nt: TGTGCCAGCAGCTTATCTCTAGCGGCCACCGGGGAGCTGTTTTTT
j_gene: TRBJ1-1; v_gene: TRBV6-5; abundance: once; d_gene: TRBD1; CDR3aa: CASGDRGPEAFF; CDR3nt: TGTGCCAGCGGAGACAGGGGTCCTGAAGCTTTCTTT
j_gene: TRBJ1-5; v_gene: TRBV3-1/TRBV3-2; abundance: .; d_gene: .; CDR3aa: CASSQGAGGNQPQHF; CDR3nt: TGTGCCAGCAGCCAAGGGGCAGGGGGCAATCAGCCCCAGCATTTT
j_gene: TRBJ2-7; v_gene: TRBV5-1; abundance: .; d_gene: TRBD1; CDR3aa: CASSLTGGGEQYF; CDR3nt: TGCGCCAGCAGCTTGACAGGGGGCGGCGAGCAGTACTTC
j_gene: TRBJ2-2; v_gene: TRBV28; abundance: .; d_gene: .; CDR3aa: CATTRGGELFF; CDR3nt: TGTGCCACCACTAGGGGGGGGGAGCTGTTTTTT
j_gene: TRBJ2-5; v_gene: TRBV7-2; abundance: .; d_gene: .; CDR3aa: CASSLGIPPGETQYF; CDR3nt: TGTGCCAGCAGCTTAGGTATCCCACCAGGGGAGACCCAGTACTTC
j_gene: TRBJ1-2; v_gene: TRBV30; abundance: .; d_gene: TRBD1; CDR3aa: CAWSTGAYGYTF; CDR3nt: TGTGCCTGGAGTACAGGGGCATATGGCTACACCTTC
j_gene: TRBJ2-5; v_gene: TRBV7-2; abundance: .; d_gene: TRBD2; CDR3aa: CASSLGLAGGQETQYF; CDR3nt: TGTGCCAGCAGCTTGGGACTAGCGGGAGGTCAAGAGACCCAGTACTTC
j_gene: TRBJ1-3; v_gene: TRBV3-1/TRBV3-2; abundance: .; d_gene: TRBD1; CDR3aa: CASSQGTGGNTIYF; CDR3nt: TGTGCCAGCAGCCAAGGGACAGGGGGGAACACCATATATTTT
j_gene: TRBJ1-1; v_gene: TRBV6-4; abundance: .; d_gene: .; CDR3aa: CASSEQGNTEAFF; CDR3nt: TGTGCCAGCAGTGAGCAGGGGAACACTGAAGCTTTCTTT
j_gene: TRBJ2-1; v_gene: TRBV11-2; abundance: .; d_gene: TRBD1; CDR3aa: CASSLGGQGAGYEQFF; CDR3nt: TGTGCCAGCAGCTTAGGGGGCCAGGGGGCTGGCTATGAGCAGTTCTTC
j_gene: TRBJ1-1; v_gene: TRBV14; abundance: .; d_gene: .; CDR3aa: CASSVREGSEAFF; CDR3nt: TGTGCCAGCAGCGTCAGGGAGGGGAGTGAAGCTTTCTTT
j_gene: TRBJ1-5; v_gene: TRBV28; abundance: .; d_gene: .; CDR3aa: CASSLLSNQPQHF; CDR3nt: TGTGCCAGCAGTTTATTAAGCAATCAGCCCCAGCATTTT
j_gene: TRBJ2-5; v_gene: TRBV7-9; abundance: .; d_gene: .; CDR3aa: CASSPPVPDRQETQYF; CDR3nt: TGTGCCAGCAGCCCCCCAGTCCCGGACAGACAAGAGACCCAGTACTTC
j_gene: TRBJ1-6; v_gene: TRBV27; abundance: .; d_gene: .; CDR3aa: CASRLMGDNSPLHF; CDR3nt: TGTGCCAGCAGGCTGATGGGAGATAATTCACCCCTCCACTTT
j_gene: TRBJ1-2; v_gene: TRBV2; abundance: once; d_gene: .; CDR3aa: CASSQNYGYTF; CDR3nt: TGTGCCAGCAGCCAAAACTATGGCTACACCTTC
j_gene: TRBJ1-5; v_gene: TRBV28; abundance: few; d_gene: TRBD1; CDR3aa: CASRGQGALQPQHF; CDR3nt: TGTGCCAGCAGGGGTCAGGGGGCTCTTCAGCCCCAGCATTTT
j_gene: TRBJ1-5; v_gene: TRBV6-2/TRBV6-3; abundance: .; d_gene: TRBD1; CDR3aa: CASSSQYGPRQGAPSNQPQHF; CDR3nt: TGTGCCAGCAGTTCCCAGTACGGACCTAGACAGGGGGCCCCTAGCAATCAGCCCCAGCATTTT
j_gene: TRBJ1-1; v_gene: TRBV3-1/TRBV3-2; abundance: .; d_gene: .; CDR3aa: CASRSIEFEAFF; CDR3nt: TGTGCCAGTCGCTCCATCGAGTTTGAAGCTTTCTTT
j_gene: TRBJ2-5; v_gene: TRBV30; abundance: .; d_gene: .; CDR3aa: CAWSLRGPRETQYF; CDR3nt: TGTGCCTGGAGTCTCAGGGGTCCCAGAGAGACCCAGTACTTC